The 10 T cell receptor beta chains below were found in one sample sequenced in a study of T-cell reconstitution after alpha-beta-depleted transplantation in children. Unique molecular identifiers were used in preparing the TCRbeta library. MiXCR, applied by TCRdb to the PCR reads, yields one record per CDR3 protein. The table lists approximately 190,000 distinct CDR3 sequences, approximately 6.8% of them singletons. The specimen was PBMCs, collected before TCRalphabeta/CD19-depleted stem cell transplant. The origin of the receptors is a girl less than two years old with combined immunodeficiency, due to receive a stem cell transplant.

This clonotype was seen many times. This rearrangement joins TRBV6-1 to TRBJ2-3; D perhaps matches TRBD1 (6 bases). The CDR3 spans 16 residues. Germline V gene data show CDR1 as MNHNS and CDR2 as SASEGT. Trimming cost V 0 bases and J 1 base, with 11 bases left between them. DNA for the CDR3: TGTGCCAGCAGTGAAGCCTTGTCAGGGGGCACAGATACGCAGTATTTT. Its translation is CASSEALSGGTDTQYF.

The sample holds many counts of this clonotype. V is TRBV20-1 and J is TRBJ2-7; D perhaps matches TRBD1 (5 bases). CDR1 and CDR2 from the germline V gene are DFQATT and SNEGSKA (reference sequence). The CDR3 covers 14 residues. Between the trimmed V and J ends, which lost 7 bases and 1 base, there was a span of 17 bases. For the CDR3, the DNA is TGCAGTGTCCCCGACCAGGGAAGGTCCTACGAGCAGTACTTC. Translation gives CSVPDQGRSYEQYF.

This chain joins TRBV6-2 or TRBV6-3 and TRBJ2-2, with TRBD1 matching over 10 bases. Losses at the gene ends were 0 bases for V and 1 base for J; bases not matched to a gene: 14. Per germline, CDR1 MNHEY and CDR2 SVGEGT. The length of the CDR3 is 21 residues. The CDR3 DNA reads TGTGCCAGCAGTTACTCGGGTTCCACGGGACAGGGGCCCCGGAACACCGGGGAGCTGTTTTTT. It translates to CASSYSGSTGQGPRNTGELFF.

The sample holds a few counts of this clonotype. The chain uses TRBV5-1 and TRBJ1-3; no definite D call. The germline V gene has CDR1 SGHRS and CDR2 YFSETQ. V lost 0 bases, J lost 4 bases, and 2 bases lay in between. The CDR3 loop spans 12 amino acids. The CDR3 spells CASSLDGNTIYF. The DNA of the CDR3 is TGCGCCAGCAGCTTGGACGGAAACACCATATATTTT.

In its sample, this clonotype was seen many times. The V and J genes are TRBV6-5 and TRBJ2-7; D is ambiguous. V lost 4 bases and J lost 3, with 7 bases in between. The CDR3 sequence is 12 residues long. The germline gives CDR1 MNHEY, CDR2 SVGAGI. The CDR3 DNA is TGTGCCAGCAGTTCCGATCACTACGAGCAGTACTTC. It is translated as CASSSDHYEQYF.

This chain uses TRBV7-3 with TRBJ2-1, with 9 bases aligning to TRBD1. The CDR3 is made up of 16 amino acids. Germline CDR1 is SGHTA and CDR2 is FQGTGA. Germline trimming cut 3 bases from V and 7 bases from J; bases unmatched to any gene: 10. CDR3: CASSLSPRGTGNEQFF. CDR3 nucleotide sequence: TGTGCCAGCAGCTTGAGTCCGCGTGGGACAGGGAATGAGCAGTTCTTC.

This clonotype was observed at least ten times. As DNA, the CDR3 is TGCAGCGTCACGGGACCCGGGACAGTAGCCTACGAGCAGTACTTC. Its translation is CSVTGPGTVAYEQYF. The V call is TRBV29-1, the J call TRBJ2-7; 7 bases map to TRBD1. CDR1 and CDR2 from the germline V gene are SQVTM and ANQGSEA. V lost 6 bases to trimming and J lost 2 bases; unmatched junction nucleotides: 13. The CDR3 runs to 15 residues.

This clonotype has ten or more counts. The chain recombines TRBV7-9 with TRBJ2-2; no reliable D call. This CDR3 has 13 residues. Between the trimmed V and J ends, which lost 2 bases and 6 bases, there was a span of 7 bases. The germline CDR1 and CDR2 sequences are SEHNR and FQNEAQ (reference sequence). The CDR3 sequence: CASSLMGSGELFF. The DNA of the CDR3 is TGTGCCAGCAGCTTAATGGGCTCCGGGGAGCTGTTTTTT.

In this sample, this clonotype turned up many times. The rearrangement links TRBV10-3 to TRBJ1-6; no clear D gene. Germline CDR1 ENHRY, CDR2 SYGVKD. The CDR3 is made up of 14 amino acids. The V and J ends lost 0 bases and 7 bases respectively, with 7 bases between them. CDR3 in DNA: TGTGCCATCAGTGAGTCGTCAGCCAATTCACCCCTCCACTTT. Translation: CAISESSANSPLHF.

This clonotype came up a few times. The chain uses TRBV28 and TRBJ2-7; no definite D call. Trimming shortened V by 6 bases and J by 1 base, and 16 bases separated the two germline ends. The CDR3 extends over 15 amino acids. CDR1 MDHEN and CDR2 SYDVKM come from the germline V gene. In DNA, the CDR3 is TGTGCCAGCAGGATGCCAAGGAAACTTTCCTACGAGCAGTACTTC. Translated, it gives CASRMPRKLSYEQYF.